Shown below are 20 T cell receptor beta chains from a single sample sequenced in a study of human T cells and chemical hapten exposure. Time point in this sample: patch test 3, about 24 weeks after DPC sensitization. The sample's treatment: therapeutic diphenylcyclopropenone sensitization with weekly scalp DPC. Each CDR3 protein is one row after TCRdb ran MiXCR on the RACE reads. Of just over 95,000 distinct CDR3 sequences listed, 25% to 35% are singletons. Sequencing was performed on whole blood, taken in connection with sensitization to the hapten diphenylcyclopropenone (DPC). The receptors shown here come from a middle-aged man with alopecia areata. Some clones in this sample may be carry-over from other donors' samples.

The rearrangement links TRBV20-1 to TRBJ2-7, with TRBD1 identical over 9 bases. With 0 bases clipped from V and 3 bases from J, the junction kept 3 bases outside the gene matches. CDR3 length: 14 amino acids. CDR1 and CDR2 from the germline V gene are DFQATT and SNEGSKA (reference sequence). In DNA, the CDR3 is TGCAGTGCTAGAGAGGGGACAGGGATCTACGAGCAGTACTTC. This codes for CSAREGTGIYEQYF.

CDR3 nucleotides: TGCGCCAGCAGCGAGATGACAGGGGACTATGGCTACACCTTC. Its translation: CASSEMTGDYGYTF. The V and J genes are TRBV5-1 and TRBJ1-2, with TRBD1 identical over 8 bases. The V and J ends lost 4 bases and 3 bases, in that order; junction bases with no gene match: 5. The CDR3 runs to 14 residues. The V gene's germline CDR1 is SGHRS and CDR2 YFSETQ.

The chain links TRBV2 to TRBJ2-2; TRBD1 matches at 8 bases. V shed 7 bases and J 3 bases; nucleotides not matched to a gene: 7. In germline, CDR1 is SNHLY, CDR2 FYNNEI. The CDR3 totals 15 residues. CDR3 coding DNA: TGTGCCAGCACTCAGACAGGGGCGGACACCGGGGAGCTGTTTTTT. It encodes CASTQTGADTGELFF.

Here the CDR3 reads CATAPGGGGTDTQYF. DNA for the CDR3: TGTGCCACAGCCCCCGGTGGGGGTGGCACAGATACGCAGTATTTT. The rearrangement links TRBV10-3 to TRBJ2-3; D may correspond to TRBD1 or TRBD2 (5 bases each). Deletions cut 10 bases from V and 1 base from J, with 18 bases between. Germline V gives CDR1 ENHRY, CDR2 SYGVKD. The CDR3 totals 15 residues.

The rearrangement links TRBV20-1 to TRBJ2-7; 9 nucleotides align to TRBD1. Trimming removed 7 bases from V and 9 bases from J; junction bases left unmatched: 16. Germline CDR1 and CDR2: DFQATT and SNEGSKA (reference sequence). The CDR3 is made up of 14 amino acids. This chain's CDR3 is CSVPGQGVGEGQYF. For the CDR3, the DNA is TGCAGTGTTCCGGGACAGGGCGTCGGGGAAGGGCAGTACTTC.

This clonotype was seen a handful of times. The chain employs TRBV7-2 and TRBJ1-1; TRBD1 might be the D (5 bases). CDR3 length: 14 residues. Germline V gene sequence: CDR1 SGHTA, CDR2 FQGNSA. Trimming removed 0 bases at V and 7 bases at J, with 12 bases between. The DNA of the CDR3 is TGTGCCAGCAGCTTAGCGCGGGGCGGAGGTGAAGCTTTCTTT. It is translated as CASSLARGGGEAFF.

The V and J genes are TRBV11-2 and TRBJ1-6, with D perhaps TRBD1 (5 bases). The V end was cut by 5 bases, the J end by 9 bases, with 20 bases between. The CDR3 is made up of 16 amino acids. Per the germline V gene, CDR1 is SGHAT and CDR2 is FQNNGV. The CDR3 DNA sequence: TGTGCCAGCAGCGATTTGCGATCGGGGGTGAGTTCACCCCTCCACTTT. Protein product: CASSDLRSGVSSPLHF. The variable domain in full, completed from reference TRBV11-2 and TRBJ1-6, reads EAGVAQSPRYKIIEKRQSVAFWCNPISGHATLYWYQQILGQGPKLLIQFQNNGVVDDSQLPKDRFSAERLKGVDSTLKIQPAKLEDSAVYLCASSDLRSGVSSPLHFGNGTRLTVT.

This clonotype was picked up a small number of times. This chain's CDR3 is CASSQELPGASEAFF. In DNA form, the CDR3 reads TGCGCCAGCAGCCAAGAGCTGCCAGGAGCAAGTGAAGCTTTCTTT. The chain employs TRBV4-3 and TRBJ1-1; D uncertain. The ends were cut back, 0 bases at V and 7 bases at J, with 15 bases in the middle. The CDR3 totals 15 residues. Germline V gene data show CDR1 as LGHNA and CDR2 as YSLEER.

The gene calls are TRBV20-1 and TRBJ2-7; 8 positions match TRBD1. With V trimmed by 3 bases and J by 2 bases, 9 bases remained unmatched. The CDR3 totals 15 residues. From germline, CDR1 is DFQATT and CDR2 SNEGSKA (reference sequence). The CDR3 nucleotides are TGCAGTGCTAGTGAAAGACAGGGGACGCCCTACGAGCAGTACTTC. It encodes CSASERQGTPYEQYF.

This clonotype is medium-sized (0.01 to 0.1%) within its sample. CDR3 amino acids: CSATIGRIDTQYF. For the CDR3, the DNA is TGCAGTGCTACGATCGGGAGGATAGATACGCAGTATTTT. The chain recombines TRBV20-1 with TRBJ2-3; 7 bases are a match to TRBD2. Trimming took 4 bases from V and 5 from J; bases not matched to a gene: 6. CDR1 DFQATT and CDR2 SNEGSKA come from the germline V gene (reference sequence). This CDR3 spans 13 amino acids.

A few counts support this clonotype. V and J are TRBV15 and TRBJ1-5, with TRBD1 as a possible D gene (5 bases). The germline V gene has CDR1 LNHNV and CDR2 YYDKDF (reference sequence). CDR3 size: 14 residues. Trimming removed 0 bases from V and 7 bases from J, with 10 bases in between. The CDR3: CATSRDGGGQPQHF. DNA for the CDR3: TGTGCCACCAGCAGAGATGGGGGTGGCCAGCCCCAGCATTTT. Looking up the rest from reference TRBV15 and TRBJ1-5 gives the full variable domain: DAMVIQNPRYQVTQFGKPVTLSCSQTLNHNVMYWYQQKSSQAPKLLFHYYDKDFNNEADTPDNFQSRRPNTSFCFLDIRSPGLGDTAMYLCATSRDGGGQPQHFGDGTRLSIL.

V and J are TRBV3-1 and TRBJ2-7; 8 bases are a match to TRBD1. The CDR3 loop spans 14 amino acids. V shed 0 bases, J shed 5 bases, and the junction held 3 bases outside the gene matches. In germline, CDR1 is LGHDT, CDR2 YNNKEL (reference sequence). CDR3 protein: CASSQDLRGHEQYF. The CDR3 coding sequence is TGTGCCAGCAGCCAAGACCTCAGGGGGCACGAGCAGTACTTC.

The chain uses TRBV7-2 and TRBJ2-3; the D is unclear. Germline V gene sequence: CDR1 SGHTA, CDR2 FQGNSA. The CDR3 is made up of 16 amino acids. Trimming stripped 1 base from V and 0 bases from J, with 11 bases between. The DNA for the CDR3 is TGTGCCAGCAGCTTAGTTCTGGCGTTGAGCACAGATACGCAGTATTTT. Protein sequence: CASSLVLALSTDTQYF.

This chain uses TRBV6-5 with TRBJ2-2; D assignment may be TRBD1 or TRBD2 (6 bases each). CDR1 and CDR2 (germline): MNHEY, SVGAGI. Trimming removed 2 bases at V and 5 bases at J, with 15 bases between. The CDR3 is made up of 16 amino acids. Here the CDR3 DNA reads TGTGCCAGCAGTTACCTAGTTACAGGGAGGACCGGGGAGCTGTTTTTT. Translation gives CASSYLVTGRTGELFF.

The chain combines TRBV12-3 or TRBV12-4 with TRBJ2-2; no reliable D call. The CDR3 consists of 15 residues. V was clipped by 2 bases and J by 4 bases, with 11 bases between them. The DNA for the CDR3 is TGTGCCAGCAGTTTATTGGCAGGCGGCACCGGGGAGCTGTTTTTT. Protein: CASSLLAGGTGELFF.

This clonotype was seen a single time. J is TRBJ2-3 and V is TRBV12-5, with TRBD2 as a possible D gene (5 bases). Trimming took 3 bases from V and 7 from J, leaving 23 bases between them. CDR1 is LGHNT, CDR2 FRNRAP, per germline. The CDR3 is made up of 17 amino acids. DNA for the CDR3: TGTGCTAGTGGTTTAGACGCCTGGCGGGCCCCGCGGCATACGCAGTATTTT. Its protein product is CASGLDAWRAPRHTQYF.

The chain links TRBV6-5 to TRBJ2-1; 7 bases map to TRBD2. V was clipped by 7 bases and J by 8 bases; unmatched bases: 17. The CDR3 totals 16 residues. Germline V lookup: CDR1 MNHEY, CDR2 SVGAGI. The CDR3 DNA is TGTGCCAGCAAAACTAGCGCCGGAGCCGTCTTCCATGAGCAGTTCTTC. This codes for CASKTSAGAVFHEQFF.

This chain joins TRBV7-2 and TRBJ1-1; the D gene is possibly TRBD1 (6 bases). CDR1 SGHTA and CDR2 FQGNSA come from the germline V gene. The CDR3 sequence is 15 residues long. Between the trimmed V and J ends, which lost 2 bases and 5 bases, there was a span of 15 bases. The CDR3: CASSLTGQGGTEAFF. CDR3 DNA sequence: TGTGCCAGCAGCTTAACAGGGCAGGGAGGGACTGAAGCTTTCTTT.

This clonotype was counted between two and nine times. This sequence joins TRBV4-3 and TRBJ1-2, with no clear D. The CDR3 is 15 residues long. Germline CDR1 and CDR2: LGHNA and YSLEER. V lost 0 bases and J 4 bases, leaving 12 bases between the germline ends. CDR3 region: CASSQDLSKAYGYTF. As DNA, the CDR3 is TGCGCCAGCAGCCAAGATTTGTCCAAGGCCTATGGCTACACCTTC.

This clonotype was counted between two and nine times. The chain uses TRBV6-2 or TRBV6-3 and TRBJ2-3; 9 nucleotides line up with TRBD1. The V and J ends lost 8 bases and 0 bases, in that order; junction bases with no gene match: 9. The germline V gene encodes CDR1 MNHEY and CDR2 SVGEGT. The CDR3 loop spans 16 amino acids. The DNA for the CDR3 is TGTGCCAGCGGAGATCCGGGACAGGGAAGCACAGATACGCAGTATTTT. This sequence encodes CASGDPGQGSTDTQYF.